One sample yielded the 8 T cell receptor beta chains listed below, sequenced in a study of blood T cell repertoires in COVID-19. Profiled with immunoSEQ multiplex PCR; TCRdb holds only in-frame clones, not every one. Of approximately 150,000 clones listed, about four fifths are singletons. Sequenced: peripheral blood. The receptor set was obtained from a human donor in a cohort sampled during active COVID-19.

The chain uses TRBV7-9 and TRBJ2-3; tentative D call: TRBD2 (5 bases). Germline V gene sequence: CDR1 SEHNR, CDR2 FQNEAQ (reference sequence). This CDR3 is built from 14 residues. V lost 5 bases, J lost 4 bases, and 13 bases lay in between. The CDR3 spells CASSAAAFPDTQYF. The CDR3 coding sequence is TGTGCCAGCAGCGCAGCGGCTTTCCCAGATACGCAGTATTTT. The full variable domain, completed using reference TRBV7-9 and TRBJ2-3, is DTGVSQNPRHKITKRGQNVTFRCDPISEHNRLYWYRQTLGQGPEFLTYFQNEAQLEKSRLLSDRFSAERPKGSFSTLEIQRTEQGDSAMYLCASSAAAFPDTQYFGPGTRLTVL.

The chain has TRBV23-1 and TRBJ2-7; D not resolved. TRBV23-1 is an ORF for which the function is uncertain. The CDR3 runs 13 residues. Trimming removed 6 bases from V and 3 bases from J, with 12 bases in between. The DNA for the CDR3 is TGCGCCAGCAGCCCCAATCCCAGCTACGAGCAGTACTTC. Its translation: CASSPNPSYEQYF.

The V call is TRBV28, the J call TRBJ2-1; D possibly corresponds to TRBD1 (7 bases). V shed 5 bases and J shed 1 base, with 15 bases lying between them. Germline V lookup: CDR1 MDHEN, CDR2 SYDVKM. The CDR3 contains 16 residues. The CDR3 DNA is TGTGCCAGCAGTCCGACAGGGAGGAGATCCTACAATGAGCAGTTCTTC. Its translation is CASSPTGRRSYNEQFF.

This clone was observed a single time. CDR3 sequence (DNA): TGTGCCAGTAGTGAGGCGGGACAGAATCAGCCCCAGCATTTT. Translated: CASSEAGQNQPQHF. The chain employs TRBV19 and TRBJ1-5; 7 positions match TRBD1. This CDR3 is 14 amino acids long. Germline assignment: CDR1 LNHDA and CDR2 SQIVND (reference sequence). V gave up 5 bases and J gave up 4 bases; unmatched junction bases: 5.

This chain uses TRBV28 with TRBJ1-1; D is perhaps TRBD1 (6 bases). The CDR3 runs 13 residues. The germline gives CDR1 MDHEN, CDR2 SYDVKM. Trimming shortened V by 7 bases and J by 5 bases, and 14 bases separated the two germline ends. The CDR3 region has the DNA TGTGCCAGCACCCTACAGGGTAGGACTGAAGCTTTCTTT. This codes for CASTLQGRTEAFF.

The gene calls are TRBV19 and TRBJ2-1, with 8 bases lining up with TRBD2. CDR3 length: 17 amino acids. J lost 10 bases, V lost 5 bases, and 19 bases had no gene match. Germline V gives CDR1 LNHDA, CDR2 SQIVND (reference sequence). The DNA of the CDR3 is TGTGCCAGTAGTCCCCAGGCCTTAGCGGGACCGGGGATGGAGCAGTTCTTC. Protein: CASSPQALAGPGMEQFF.

The chain links TRBV7-2 to TRBJ2-1, with 9 bases matching TRBD2. The CDR3 runs to 18 residues. Germline values: CDR1 SGHTA, CDR2 FQGNSA. Losses at the gene ends were 2 bases for V and 6 bases for J; bases not matched to a gene: 14. The CDR3 spells CASSLILGFRGRANEQFF. The DNA for the CDR3 is TGTGCCAGCAGCTTAATCTTGGGGTTTCGCGGGAGGGCCAATGAGCAGTTCTTC.

A single count supports this clone. The chain employs TRBV28 and TRBJ2-7, with D possibly TRBD1 on 6 matching bases. There are 15 residues in the CDR3. Germline lookup yields CDR1 MDHEN and CDR2 SYDVKM. Between the trimmed V and J ends, which lost 7 bases and 3 bases, there was a span of 19 bases. The CDR3 region is CASTPRVGGVYEQYF. As DNA, the CDR3 is TGTGCCAGCACCCCCAGAGTTGGGGGCGTCTACGAGCAGTACTTC.